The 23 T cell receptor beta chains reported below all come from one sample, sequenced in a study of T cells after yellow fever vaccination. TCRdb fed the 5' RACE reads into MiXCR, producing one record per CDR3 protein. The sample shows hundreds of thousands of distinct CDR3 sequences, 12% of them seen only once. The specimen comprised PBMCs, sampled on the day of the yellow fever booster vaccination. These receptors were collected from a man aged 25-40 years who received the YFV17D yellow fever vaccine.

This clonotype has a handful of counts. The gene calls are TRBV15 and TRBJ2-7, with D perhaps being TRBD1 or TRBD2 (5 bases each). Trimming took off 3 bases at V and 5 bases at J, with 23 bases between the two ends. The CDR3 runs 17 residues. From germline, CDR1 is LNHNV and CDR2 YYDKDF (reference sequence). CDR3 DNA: TGTGCCACCAGCAGGAATTGGGGGACCTACGAGGACCACGAGCAGTACTTC. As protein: CATSRNWGTYEDHEQYF.

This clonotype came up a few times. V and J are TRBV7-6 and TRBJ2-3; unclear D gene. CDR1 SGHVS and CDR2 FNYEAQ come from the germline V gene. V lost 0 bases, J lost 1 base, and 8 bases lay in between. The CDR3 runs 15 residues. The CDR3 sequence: CASSLAPARTDTQYF. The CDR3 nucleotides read TGTGCCAGCAGCTTAGCCCCAGCCCGCACAGATACGCAGTATTTT.

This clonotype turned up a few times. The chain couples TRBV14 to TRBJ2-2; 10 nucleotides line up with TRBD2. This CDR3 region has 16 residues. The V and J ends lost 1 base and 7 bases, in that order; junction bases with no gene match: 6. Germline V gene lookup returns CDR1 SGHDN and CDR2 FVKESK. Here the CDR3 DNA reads TGTGCCAGCAGCCAAGGCGGGACTAGCGTCTTCGGGGAGCTGTTTTTT. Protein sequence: CASSQGGTSVFGELFF.

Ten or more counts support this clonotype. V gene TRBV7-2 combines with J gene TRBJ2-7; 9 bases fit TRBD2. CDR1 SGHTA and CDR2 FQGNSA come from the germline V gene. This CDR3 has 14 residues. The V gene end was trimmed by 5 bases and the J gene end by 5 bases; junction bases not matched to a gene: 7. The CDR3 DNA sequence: TGTGCCAGCAGCCCCGCGGGGGGGTGGAACGAGCAGTACTTC. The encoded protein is CASSPAGGWNEQYF. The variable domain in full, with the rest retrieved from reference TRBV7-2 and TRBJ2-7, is GAGVSQSPSNKVTEKGKDVELRCDPISGHTALYWYRQSLGQGLEFLIYFQGNSAPDKSGLPSDRFSAERTGGSVSTLTIQRTQQEDSAVYLCASSPAGGWNEQYFGPGTRLTVT.

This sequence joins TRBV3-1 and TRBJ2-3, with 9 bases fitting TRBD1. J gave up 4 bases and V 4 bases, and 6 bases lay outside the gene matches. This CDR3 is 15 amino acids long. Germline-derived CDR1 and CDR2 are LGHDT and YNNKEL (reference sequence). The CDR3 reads CASSPGTGLADTQYF. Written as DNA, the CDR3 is TGTGCCAGCAGCCCCGGGACAGGGCTGGCAGATACGCAGTATTTT.

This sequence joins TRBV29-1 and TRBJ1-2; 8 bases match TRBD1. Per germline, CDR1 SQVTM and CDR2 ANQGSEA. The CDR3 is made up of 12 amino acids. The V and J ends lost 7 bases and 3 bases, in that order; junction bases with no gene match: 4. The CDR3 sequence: CSGSTGDYGYTF. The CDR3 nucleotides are TGCAGCGGGTCGACAGGGGACTATGGCTACACCTTC.

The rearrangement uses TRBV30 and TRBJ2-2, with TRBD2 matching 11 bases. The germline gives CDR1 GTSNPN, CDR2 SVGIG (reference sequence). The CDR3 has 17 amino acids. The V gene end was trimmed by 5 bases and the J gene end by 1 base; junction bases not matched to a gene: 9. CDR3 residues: CAWGKLAGALNTGELFF. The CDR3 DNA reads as TGTGCCTGGGGGAAACTAGCGGGAGCGCTGAACACCGGGGAGCTGTTTTTT.

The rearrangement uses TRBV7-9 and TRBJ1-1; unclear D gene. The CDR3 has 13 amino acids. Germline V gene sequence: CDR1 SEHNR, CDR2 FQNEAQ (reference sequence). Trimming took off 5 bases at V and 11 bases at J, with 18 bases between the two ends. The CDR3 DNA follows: TGTGCCAGCAGCGCCGGGATGGTCTTTGGGGCTTTCTTT. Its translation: CASSAGMVFGAFF.

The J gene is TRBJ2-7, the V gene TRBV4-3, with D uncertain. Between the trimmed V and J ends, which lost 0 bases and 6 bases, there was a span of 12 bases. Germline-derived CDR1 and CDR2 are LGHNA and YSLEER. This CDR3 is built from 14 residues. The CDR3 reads CASSQDPRASEQYF. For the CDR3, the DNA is TGCGCCAGCAGCCAAGATCCCCGGGCTAGCGAGCAGTACTTC.

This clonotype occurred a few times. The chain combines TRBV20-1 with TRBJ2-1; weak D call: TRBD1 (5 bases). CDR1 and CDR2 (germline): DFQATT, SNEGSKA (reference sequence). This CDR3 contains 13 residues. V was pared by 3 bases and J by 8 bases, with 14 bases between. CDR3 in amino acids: CSASRKLGHEQFF. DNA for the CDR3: TGCAGTGCTAGCCGGAAATTGGGGCATGAGCAGTTCTTC.

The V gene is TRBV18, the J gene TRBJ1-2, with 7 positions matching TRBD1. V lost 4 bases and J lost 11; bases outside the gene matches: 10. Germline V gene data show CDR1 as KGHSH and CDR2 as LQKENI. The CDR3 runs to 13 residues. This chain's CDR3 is CASSLGDSSRYTF. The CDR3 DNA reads TGTGCCAGCTCACTAGGGGACAGTTCCCGATACACCTTC.

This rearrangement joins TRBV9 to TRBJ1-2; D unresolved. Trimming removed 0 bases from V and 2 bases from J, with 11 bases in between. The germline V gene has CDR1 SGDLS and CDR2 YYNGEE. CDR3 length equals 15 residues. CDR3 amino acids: CASSVVGSENYGYTF. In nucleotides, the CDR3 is TGTGCCAGCAGCGTAGTGGGCAGCGAGAACTATGGCTACACCTTC.

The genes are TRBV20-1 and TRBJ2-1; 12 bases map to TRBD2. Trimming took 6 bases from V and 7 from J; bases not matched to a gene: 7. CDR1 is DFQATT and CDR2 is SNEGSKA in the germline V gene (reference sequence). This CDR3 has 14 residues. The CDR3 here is CSAHLAGGWNEQFF. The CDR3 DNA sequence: TGCAGTGCCCATCTAGCGGGAGGGTGGAATGAGCAGTTCTTC.

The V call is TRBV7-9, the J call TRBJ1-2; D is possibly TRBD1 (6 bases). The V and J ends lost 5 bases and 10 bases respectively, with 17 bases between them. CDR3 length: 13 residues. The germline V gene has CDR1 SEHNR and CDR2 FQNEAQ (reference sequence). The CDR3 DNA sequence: TGTGCCAGCAGCCTCCGGGGGGGGGGCGACTACACCTTC. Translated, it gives CASSLRGGGDYTF. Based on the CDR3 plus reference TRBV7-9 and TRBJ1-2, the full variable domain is DTGVSQNPRHKITKRGQNVTFRCDPISEHNRLYWYRQTLGQGPEFLTYFQNEAQLEKSRLLSDRFSAERPKGSFSTLEIQRTEQGDSAMYLCASSLRGGGDYTFGSGTRLTVV.

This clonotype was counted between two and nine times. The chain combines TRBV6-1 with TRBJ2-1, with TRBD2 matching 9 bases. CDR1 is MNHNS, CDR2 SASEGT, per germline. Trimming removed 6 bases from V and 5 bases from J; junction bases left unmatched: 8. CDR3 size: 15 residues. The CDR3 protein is CASRDTGGRDNEQFF. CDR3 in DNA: TGTGCCAGCAGGGATACCGGCGGGAGGGACAATGAGCAGTTCTTC.

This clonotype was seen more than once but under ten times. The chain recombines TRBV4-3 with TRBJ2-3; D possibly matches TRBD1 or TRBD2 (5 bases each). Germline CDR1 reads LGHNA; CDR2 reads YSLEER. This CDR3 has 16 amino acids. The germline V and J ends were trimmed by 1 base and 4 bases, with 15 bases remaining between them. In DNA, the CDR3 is TGCGCCAGCAGCCAAGCCGGGACCATCGGAGCAGATACGCAGTATTTT. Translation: CASSQAGTIGADTQYF.

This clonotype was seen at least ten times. DNA for the CDR3: TGCGCCAGCAGCCCACTGAGCGGACAAGAGACCCAGTACTTC. Protein product: CASSPLSGQETQYF. The gene calls are TRBV5-1 and TRBJ2-5; D may be TRBD2 (5 bases). CDR1 SGHRS and CDR2 YFSETQ come from the germline V gene. There are 14 residues in the CDR3. V shed 4 bases and J shed 2 bases, with 12 bases lying between them.

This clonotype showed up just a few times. This CDR3 reads CASSPGTLLEQYF. The CDR3, as DNA: TGTGCCAGCAGTCCCGGGACCCTACTCGAGCAGTACTTC. The rearrangement joins TRBV12-3 or TRBV12-4 to TRBJ2-7; D could derive from TRBD1 or TRBD2 (5 bases each). With 5 bases removed from V and 6 bases from J, the gap between germline ends came to 14 bases. CDR3 length: 13 residues.

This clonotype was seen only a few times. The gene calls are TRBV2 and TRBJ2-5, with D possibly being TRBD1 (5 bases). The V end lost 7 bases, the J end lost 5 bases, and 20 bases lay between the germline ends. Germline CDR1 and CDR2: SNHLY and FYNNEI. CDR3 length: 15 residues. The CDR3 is CASTGMTQGTETQYF. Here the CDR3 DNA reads TGTGCCAGCACCGGAATGACCCAGGGCACGGAGACCCAGTACTTC.

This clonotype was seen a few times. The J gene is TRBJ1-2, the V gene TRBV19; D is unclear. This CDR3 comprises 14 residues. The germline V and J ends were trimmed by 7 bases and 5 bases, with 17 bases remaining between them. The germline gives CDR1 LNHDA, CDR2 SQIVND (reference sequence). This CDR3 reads CASTQTMGYYGYTF. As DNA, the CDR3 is TGTGCCAGTACACAGACCATGGGGTATTATGGCTACACCTTC.

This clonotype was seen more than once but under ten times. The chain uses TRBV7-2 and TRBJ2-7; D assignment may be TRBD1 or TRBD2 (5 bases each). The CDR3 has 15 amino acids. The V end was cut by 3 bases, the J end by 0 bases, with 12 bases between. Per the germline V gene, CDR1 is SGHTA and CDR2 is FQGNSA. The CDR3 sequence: CASSLDRDPSYEQYF. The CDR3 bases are TGTGCCAGCAGCTTGGACCGGGACCCCTCCTACGAGCAGTACTTC.

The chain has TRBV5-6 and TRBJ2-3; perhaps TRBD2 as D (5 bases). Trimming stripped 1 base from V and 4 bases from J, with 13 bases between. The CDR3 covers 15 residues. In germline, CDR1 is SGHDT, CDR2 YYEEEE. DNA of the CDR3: TGTGCCAGCAGCTTGAGGAGCGGTCGGGCAGATACGCAGTATTTT. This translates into CASSLRSGRADTQYF.

The CDR3 protein is CASSPGPSGSAADTQYF. In DNA, the CDR3 is TGTGCCAGCAGCCCTGGCCCTAGCGGGAGCGCCGCAGATACGCAGTATTTT. The V call is TRBV4-2, the J call TRBJ2-3; 10 bases match TRBD2. J was trimmed by 4 bases and V by 4 bases; bases with no gene match: 11. In germline, CDR1 is LGHNA, CDR2 YNFKEQ. This CDR3 comprises 17 residues.